This T cell receptor (beta chain) is drawn from a study of T cell responses to AZD1222 COVID-19 vaccine. Worth noting for this clone: Its antigen is undetermined.

The germline V gene encodes CDR1 GTSNPN and CDR2 SVGIG (reference sequence). CDR3 size: 17 residues. The V segment lost 7 bases and the J segment 0 bases; nucleotides outside the gene matches: 12. Profiled with immunoSEQ multiplex PCR; TCRdb holds only in-frame clones, not every one. Seen here are about 50,000 clones, 85% observed once, and the top ten hold roughly a fifth. Study-wide results and caveats: Across the whole spike, CD4 TCRs peaked at regions 160-218 and 743-854. Just a handful of people given AZD1222 tested seropositive at baseline.

The input for sequencing was peripheral blood, taken on day 0 of MenACWY control vaccination. The TCR was taken from an adult in good health. V gene TRBV30 combines with J gene TRBJ2-6; 7 bases map to TRBD2. CDR3 region: CASDTAGTNSGANVLTF. CDR3 in DNA: TGTGCCTCGGACACAGCGGGGACCAACTCTGGGGCCAACGTCCTGACTTTC. Combining the CDR3 with reference TRBV30 and TRBJ2-6 gives the whole variable domain SQTIHQWPATLVQPVGSPLSLECTVEGTSNPNLYWYRQAAGRGLQLLFYSVGIGQISSEVPQNLSASRPQDRQFILSSKKLLLSDSGFYLCASDTAGTNSGANVLTFGAGSRLTVL.